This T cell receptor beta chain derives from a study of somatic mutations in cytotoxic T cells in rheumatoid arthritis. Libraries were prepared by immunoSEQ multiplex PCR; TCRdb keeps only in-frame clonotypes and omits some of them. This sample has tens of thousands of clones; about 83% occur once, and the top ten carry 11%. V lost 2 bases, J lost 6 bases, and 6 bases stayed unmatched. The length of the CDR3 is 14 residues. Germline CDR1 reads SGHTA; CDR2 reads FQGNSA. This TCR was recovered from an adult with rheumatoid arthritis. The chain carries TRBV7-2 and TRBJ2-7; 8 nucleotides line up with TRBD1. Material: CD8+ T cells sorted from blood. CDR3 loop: CASSLQGRGLEQYF. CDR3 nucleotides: TGTGCCAGCAGCTTACAGGGCAGGGGGCTCGAGCAGTACTTC.